The 32 T cell receptor beta chains below were found in one sample sequenced in a study of control samples from healthy donors and cancer patients. Profiled with immunoSEQ multiplex PCR; TCRdb holds only in-frame clones, not every one. The table has under 85,000 clones, about nine tenths seen once. Source material: PBMCs. Every receptor here comes from a man aged 55 to 70 with colorectal cancer.

The rearrangement links TRBV5-1 to TRBJ1-6; D not certain. Trimming removed 1 base from V and 9 bases from J, with 11 bases in between. There are 14 residues in the CDR3. In germline, CDR1 is SGHRS, CDR2 YFSETQ. CDR3 in DNA: TGCGCCAGCAGCTTGACAGCGGGCCGTTCACCCCTCCACTTT. It yields the protein CASSLTAGRSPLHF.

The chain combines TRBV19 with TRBJ2-7, with D possibly being TRBD1 or TRBD2 (5 bases each). Per the germline V gene, CDR1 is LNHDA and CDR2 is SQIVND (reference sequence). The germline V and J ends were trimmed by 5 bases and 0 bases, with 11 bases remaining between them. CDR3 length: 14 residues. As DNA, the CDR3 is TGTGCCAGTAGTTTACCCGGGACCTCCTACGAGCAGTACTTC. It encodes CASSLPGTSYEQYF.

The chain is built from TRBV5-6 and TRBJ1-1; D not certain. This CDR3 has 13 residues. CDR1 and CDR2 (germline): SGHDT, YYEEEE. Trimming left V 2 bases short and J 10 bases short, with 15 bases between. The CDR3 here is CASSLTSEVGAFF. CDR3 DNA sequence: TGTGCCAGCAGCTTAACGTCCGAGGTTGGAGCTTTCTTT. Complete variable domain (other parts from reference TRBV5-6 and TRBJ1-1): DAGVTQSPTHLIKTRGQQVTLRCSPKSGHDTVSWYQQALGQGPQFIFQYYEEEERQRGNFPDRFSGHQFPNYSSELNVNALLLGDSALYLCASSLTSEVGAFFGQGTRLTVV.

V gene TRBV28 combines with J gene TRBJ1-6; a weak D match, TRBD1 (6 bases). In germline, CDR1 is MDHEN, CDR2 SYDVKM. The CDR3 contains 12 residues. The V gene lost 7 bases and the J gene lost 18 bases, with 19 bases spanning the gap. The CDR3 loop is CASTQRGGWDHF. DNA of the CDR3: TGTGCCAGCACCCAGAGGGGGGGCTGGGACCACTTT.

The chain recombines TRBV30 with TRBJ1-2; D gene uncertain. The V and J ends lost 7 bases and 4 bases respectively, with 19 bases between them. The CDR3 is 14 amino acids. Germline V lookup: CDR1 GTSNPN, CDR2 SVGIG (reference sequence). The CDR3 sequence is CAYKGWVSGYGYTF. DNA of the CDR3: TGTGCCTACAAAGGTTGGGTCAGCGGCTATGGCTACACCTTC.

The rearrangement uses TRBV11-1 and TRBJ2-3, with D tentatively TRBD2 (7 bases). The CDR3 totals 16 residues. Germline V CDR1 and CDR2: SGHAT, FQDESV (reference sequence). V was pared by 3 bases and J by 2 bases, with 15 bases between. The CDR3: CASSFIGGLSTDTQYF. The CDR3 DNA is TGTGCCAGCAGCTTTATCGGGGGGCTTTCCACAGATACGCAGTATTTT.

The chain combines TRBV9 with TRBJ1-5; D not resolved. The ends were cut back, 3 bases at V and 0 bases at J, with 10 bases in the middle. Germline V CDR1 and CDR2: SGDLS, YYNGEE. The CDR3 extends over 15 amino acids. The CDR3 sequence: CASSARGDSNQPQHF. CDR3 DNA sequence: TGTGCCAGCAGCGCCCGCGGGGATAGCAATCAGCCCCAGCATTTT.

The chain joins TRBV27 to TRBJ2-7, with TRBD2 identical over 13 bases. This CDR3 spans 16 amino acids. Germline CDR1 and CDR2: MNHEY and SMNVEV (reference sequence). V lost 5 bases to trimming and J lost 0 bases; unmatched junction nucleotides: 4. In nucleotides, the CDR3 is TGTGCCAGCAGTCTATGGACTAGCGGGGGCTCCTACGAGCAGTACTTC. The encoded protein is CASSLWTSGGSYEQYF.

This clone was observed once. The chain links TRBV28 to TRBJ2-5; 8 bases are a match to TRBD2. Germline CDR1 MDHEN, CDR2 SYDVKM. The V and J ends lost 6 bases and 5 bases, in that order; junction bases with no gene match: 11. The CDR3 contains 15 residues. The CDR3 DNA follows: TGTGCCAGCAGATCAGTAAGCGGGGGAGGGGAGACCCAGTACTTC. Its translation: CASRSVSGGGETQYF.

This rearrangement joins TRBV2 to TRBJ1-5; D ambiguous. Trimming removed 5 bases at V and 0 bases at J, with 5 bases between. CDR3 length: 13 residues. The V gene's germline CDR1 is SNHLY and CDR2 FYNNEI. The CDR3 sequence: CASSQDSNQPQHF. The CDR3, as DNA: TGTGCCAGCAGTCAGGATAGCAATCAGCCCCAGCATTTT. Full variable domain (rest looked up from reference TRBV2 and TRBJ1-5): EPEVTQTPSHQVTQMGQEVILRCVPISNHLYFYWYRQILGQKVEFLVSFYNNEISEKSEIFDDQFSVERPDGSNFTLKIRSTKLEDSAMYFCASSQDSNQPQHFGDGTRLSIL.

This chain joins TRBV5-4 and TRBJ2-3; TRBD2 matches 9 bases. V dropped 2 bases and J dropped 1; count of bases not matched to a gene: 2. Germline assignment: CDR1 SGHNT and CDR2 YYREEE (reference sequence). This CDR3 region has 15 residues. CDR3 bases: TGTGCCAGCAGCTTTCCTAGCGGGGGCACAGATACGCAGTATTTT. The encoded protein is CASSFPSGGTDTQYF.

The chain joins TRBV19 to TRBJ2-1, with 8 positions matching TRBD2. The ends lost 3 bases at V and 3 bases at J; junction bases unmatched: 7. There are 16 residues in the CDR3. Germline lookup yields CDR1 LNHDA and CDR2 SQIVND (reference sequence). The CDR3 loop reads CASSMRRLANYNEQFF. The CDR3 DNA follows: TGTGCCAGTAGTATGAGGAGACTAGCGAACTACAATGAGCAGTTCTTC. The full variable domain, completed using reference TRBV19 and TRBJ2-1, is DGGITQSPKYLFRKEGQNVTLSCEQNLNHDAMYWYRQDPGQGLRLIYYSQIVNDFQKGDIAEGYSVSREKKESFPLTVTSAQKNPTAFYLCASSMRRLANYNEQFFGPGTRLTVL.

The chain recombines TRBV2 with TRBJ1-4, with 7 bases identical to TRBD1. Per the germline V gene, CDR1 is SNHLY and CDR2 is FYNNEI. V lost 8 bases to trimming and J lost 8 bases; unmatched junction nucleotides: 8. This CDR3 spans 13 amino acids. The CDR3 here is CASEGQRGEKLFF. CDR3 DNA sequence: TGTGCCAGCGAGGGACAGAGGGGGGAAAAACTGTTTTTT.

This clone was counted a single time. The chain combines TRBV10-2 with TRBJ2-7; 10 bases agree with TRBD2. The V gene end was trimmed by 4 bases and the J gene end by 0 bases; junction bases not matched to a gene: 15. Per the germline V gene, CDR1 is WSHSY and CDR2 is SAAADI. The CDR3 sequence is 19 residues long. CDR3 nucleotide sequence: TGCGCCAGCAGTGGGTCGCTAGGTAGCGGGGGGCTCAGCTCCTACGAGCAGTACTTC. Translated, it gives CASSGSLGSGGLSSYEQYF.

The CDR3 protein is CASSILGDTQYF. Here the CDR3 DNA reads TGTGCCAGTAGTATCCTGGGGGATACGCAGTATTTT. This chain connects TRBV19 to TRBJ2-3; D unclear. Germline CDR1 is LNHDA and CDR2 is SQIVND (reference sequence). Trimming cost V 3 bases and J 6 bases, with 7 bases left between them. CDR3 length: 12 residues.

This rearrangement joins TRBV5-5 to TRBJ2-7, with TRBD1 matching over 7 bases. The germline gives CDR1 SGHKS, CDR2 YYEKEE (reference sequence). The CDR3 length is 14 residues. J lost 0 bases, V lost 4 bases, and 4 bases had no gene match. The CDR3 nucleotides are TGTGCCAGCAGCCCGGGACAGCCCTCCTACGAGCAGTACTTC. As protein: CASSPGQPSYEQYF. Using reference TRBV5-5 and TRBJ2-7 for the parts outside the CDR3, the full variable domain is DAGVTQSPTHLIKTRGQQVTLRCSPISGHKSVSWYQQVLGQGPQFIFQYYEKEERGRGNFPDRFSARQFPNYSSELNVNALLLGDSALYLCASSPGQPSYEQYFGPGTRLTVT.

This chain links TRBV7-3 with TRBJ1-5; no clear D. The CDR3 sequence is 13 residues long. CDR1 is SGHTA and CDR2 is FQGTGA in the germline V gene. V was cut by 3 bases and J by 3 bases, with 6 bases left in between. The chain's CDR3 is CASSFGPNQPQHF. The CDR3 DNA reads TGTGCCAGCAGCTTCGGGCCCAATCAGCCCCAGCATTTT.

The chain carries TRBV5-1 and TRBJ1-3; D is uncertain. This CDR3 has 15 residues. CDR1 is SGHRS and CDR2 is YFSETQ in the germline V gene. V was clipped by 4 bases and J by 4 bases, with 15 bases between them. Here the CDR3 reads CASSPRESSGNTIYF. As DNA, the CDR3 is TGCGCCAGCAGCCCCCGCGAATCGTCCGGAAACACCATATATTTT.

The gene calls are TRBV3-1 (or the pseudogene TRBV3-2) and TRBJ2-1; perhaps TRBD2 as D (5 bases). The CDR3 is 12 residues long. Trimming took off 1 base at V and 8 bases at J, with 6 bases between the two ends. The germline V gene encodes CDR1 LGHDT and CDR2 YNNKEL (reference sequence). The CDR3 coding sequence is TGTGCCAGCAGCCAAGTCGGGGATGAGCAGTTCTTC. Amino acid sequence: CASSQVGDEQFF.

This chain's CDR3 is CASSQEWPSQPNTEAFF. CDR3 DNA sequence: TGCGCCAGCAGCCAAGAGTGGCCGAGCCAGCCAAACACTGAAGCTTTCTTT. V usage is TRBV4-1 and J usage is TRBJ1-1; D gene unclear. V was trimmed by 0 bases and J by 2 bases, leaving 16 bases between them. Germline V gene lookup returns CDR1 MGHRA and CDR2 YSYEKL. This CDR3 spans 17 amino acids.

V usage is TRBV7-3 and J usage is TRBJ2-1; D gene uncertain. V was pared by 5 bases and J by 5 bases, with 16 bases between. Per germline, CDR1 SGHTA and CDR2 FQGTGA. The CDR3 runs to 15 residues. The CDR3 region is CASSPSPDPDNEQFF. CDR3 DNA sequence: TGTGCCAGCAGCCCTTCCCCCGACCCAGACAATGAGCAGTTCTTC.

CDR3 protein: CASSPGSLSRPPYWYNEQFF. The CDR3 coding sequence is TGTGCCAGCAGCCCCGGTTCACTATCGCGGCCCCCCTATTGGTACAATGAGCAGTTCTTC. The chain uses TRBV6-2 or TRBV6-3 and TRBJ2-1; D remains unclear. The CDR3 has 20 amino acids. Germline-derived CDR1 and CDR2 are MNHEY and SVGEGT. Between the trimmed V and J ends, which lost 6 bases and 4 bases, there was a span of 31 bases.

The J gene is TRBJ2-5, the V gene TRBV24-1, with a weak D call TRBD1 (5 bases). The CDR3 covers 15 residues. V gave up 3 bases and J gave up 2 bases, with 12 bases separating them. Germline V gene sequence: CDR1 KGHDR, CDR2 SFDVKD. DNA for the CDR3: TGTGCCACCAGTGATCCCCGGACACGGCAAGAGACCCAGTACTTC. This encodes CATSDPRTRQETQYF.

The genes are TRBV15 and TRBJ1-1; 8 bases map to TRBD1. Germline CDR1 and CDR2: LNHNV and YYDKDF (reference sequence). V trimming: 4 bases; J trimming: 10 bases; junction bases outside the gene matches: 8. The CDR3 contains 13 residues. As DNA, the CDR3 is TGTGCCACCAGCACTTACCAGGACAGGGCAGCTTTCTTT. This codes for CATSTYQDRAAFF.

This clone appeared a few times. This chain links TRBV14 with TRBJ2-3; no firm D call. Germline-derived CDR1 and CDR2 are SGHDN and FVKESK. The CDR3 is 16 residues long. Trimming shortened V by 0 bases and J by 6 bases, and 16 bases separated the two germline ends. The CDR3 region is CASSQEGWSSVDTQYF. The CDR3 DNA reads TGTGCCAGCAGCCAAGAAGGTTGGTCCAGCGTCGATACGCAGTATTTT. The whole variable domain, filled in from reference TRBV14 and TRBJ2-3, reads EAGVTQFPSHSVIEKGQTVTLRCDPISGHDNLYWYRRVMGKEIKFLLHFVKESKQDESGMPNNRFLAERTGGTYSTLKVQPAELEDSGVYFCASSQEGWSSVDTQYFGPGTRLTVL.

The chain links TRBV28 to TRBJ1-5, with 7 positions matching TRBD1. V shed 5 bases and J 4 bases; nucleotides not matched to a gene: 8. Germline CDR1 is MDHEN and CDR2 is SYDVKM. The CDR3 runs to 15 residues. Written as DNA, the CDR3 is TGTGCCAGCAGTCTAACAGGGGCCGATAATCAGCCCCAGCATTTT. As protein: CASSLTGADNQPQHF.

This sequence joins TRBV5-4 and TRBJ2-1; 10 bases align to TRBD1. Germline values: CDR1 SGHNT, CDR2 YYREEE (reference sequence). J gave up 8 bases and V 0 bases, and 8 bases lay outside the gene matches. The CDR3 length is 16 residues. CDR3 protein: CASSLEATGGIDEQFF. The CDR3 nucleotides read TGTGCCAGCAGCTTGGAGGCGACAGGGGGCATCGATGAGCAGTTCTTC.

The chain uses TRBV7-6 and TRBJ1-1; possibly TRBD1 for D (6 bases). The CDR3 sequence is 14 residues long. Germline V lookup: CDR1 SGHVS, CDR2 FNYEAQ. Trimming stripped 4 bases from V and 1 base from J, with 10 bases between. The CDR3 DNA sequence: TGTGCCAGCAGCTCCGGGACAACGAACACTGAAGCTTTCTTT. Translated: CASSSGTTNTEAFF.

The chain couples TRBV6-5 to TRBJ1-2; 7 bases are a match to TRBD1. The CDR3 is 14 residues long. V lost 2 bases, J lost 5 bases, and 5 bases stayed unmatched. Germline lookup yields CDR1 MNHEY and CDR2 SVGAGI. This CDR3 reads CASSYGDRGYGYTF. CDR3 nucleotide sequence: TGTGCCAGCAGTTACGGGGACAGAGGATATGGCTACACCTTC.

The chain is built from TRBV27 and TRBJ1-6, with TRBD1 as a possible D gene (5 bases). This CDR3 has 17 residues. V lost 3 bases, J lost 0 bases, and 12 bases lay in between. The germline V gene encodes CDR1 MNHEY and CDR2 SMNVEV (reference sequence). The DNA of the CDR3 is TGTGCCAGCAGTTTGGAAGGGGTGAGCTCCTATAATTCACCCCTCCACTTT. It encodes CASSLEGVSSYNSPLHF.

This clone was counted a few times. V gene TRBV5-1 combines with J gene TRBJ2-5; 9 bases line up with TRBD2. With V trimmed by 3 bases and J by 6 bases, 6 bases remained unmatched. The germline CDR1 and CDR2 sequences are SGHRS and YFSETQ. The CDR3 length is 14 residues. CDR3 sequence (DNA): TGCGCCAGCAGCTACGGACTAGCGTGGAAGACCCAGTACTTC. The encoded protein is CASSYGLAWKTQYF.

This rearrangement joins TRBV6-6 to TRBJ2-1; D possibly matches TRBD1 or TRBD2 (6 bases each). Germline CDR1 reads MNHNY; CDR2 reads SVGAGI (reference sequence). Trimming left V 2 bases short and J 4 bases short, with 15 bases between. The CDR3 totals 16 residues. This CDR3 is CASSYGGTRVYNEQFF. The CDR3 coding sequence is TGTGCCAGCAGTTACGGCGGGACAAGGGTTTACAATGAGCAGTTCTTC.